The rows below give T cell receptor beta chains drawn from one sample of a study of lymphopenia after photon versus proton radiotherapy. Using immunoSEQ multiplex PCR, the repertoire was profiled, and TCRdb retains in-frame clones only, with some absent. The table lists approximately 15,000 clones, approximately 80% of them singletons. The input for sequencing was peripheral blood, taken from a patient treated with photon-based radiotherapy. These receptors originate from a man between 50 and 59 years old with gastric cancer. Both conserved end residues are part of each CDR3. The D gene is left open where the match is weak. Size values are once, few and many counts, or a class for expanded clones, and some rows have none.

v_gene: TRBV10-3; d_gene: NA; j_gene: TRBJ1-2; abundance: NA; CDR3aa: CAISESRGRPYGYTF; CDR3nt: TGTGCCATCAGTGAGTCGAGGGGAAGACCCTATGGCTACACCTTC
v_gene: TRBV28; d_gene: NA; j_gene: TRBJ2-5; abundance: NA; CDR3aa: CASSHRTAQETQYF; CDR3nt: TGTGCCAGCAGTCACAGGACGGCCCAAGAGACCCAGTACTTC
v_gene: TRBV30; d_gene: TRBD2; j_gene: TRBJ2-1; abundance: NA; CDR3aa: CAWSQGSGGWNEQFF; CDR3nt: TGTGCCTGGAGTCAGGGTAGCGGGGGTTGGAATGAGCAGTTCTTC
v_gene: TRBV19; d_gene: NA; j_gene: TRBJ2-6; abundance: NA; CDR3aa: CASYDATGANVLTF; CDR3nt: TGTGCCAGTTACGACGCAACTGGGGCCAACGTCCTGACTTTC
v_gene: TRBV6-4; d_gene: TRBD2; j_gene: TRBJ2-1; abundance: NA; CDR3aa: CASSDSAGGHHSEQFF; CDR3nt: TGTGCCAGCAGTGACTCGGCGGGGGGGCATCATAGTGAGCAGTTCTTC
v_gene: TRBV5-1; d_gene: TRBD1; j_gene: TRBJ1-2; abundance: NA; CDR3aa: CASSSGGGYGYTF; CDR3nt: TGCGCCAGCAGTTCAGGGGGCGGCTATGGCTACACCTTC
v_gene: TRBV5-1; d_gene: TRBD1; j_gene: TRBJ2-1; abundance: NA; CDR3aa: CASSFRQGNYYNEQFF; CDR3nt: TGCGCCAGCAGCTTCCGACAGGGTAACTACTACAATGAGCAGTTCTTC
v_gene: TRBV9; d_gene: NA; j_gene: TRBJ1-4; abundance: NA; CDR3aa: CASSVRDRLNEKLFF; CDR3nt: TGTGCCAGCAGCGTACGGGACCGTCTTAATGAAAAACTGTTTTTT
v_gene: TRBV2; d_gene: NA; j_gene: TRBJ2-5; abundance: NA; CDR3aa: CASSEDVRTQYF; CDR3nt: TGTGCCAGCAGTGAGGACGTGCGGACCCAGTACTTC
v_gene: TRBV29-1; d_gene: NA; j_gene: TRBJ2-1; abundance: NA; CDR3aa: CSVEGLSGLQYNEQFF; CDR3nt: TGCAGCGTTGAAGGACTGAGCGGGTTACAATACAATGAGCAGTTCTTC
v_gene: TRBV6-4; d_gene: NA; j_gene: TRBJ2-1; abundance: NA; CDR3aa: CASSGEGGGNEQFF; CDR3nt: TGTGCCAGCAGCGGAGAAGGAGGTGGCAATGAGCAGTTCTTC
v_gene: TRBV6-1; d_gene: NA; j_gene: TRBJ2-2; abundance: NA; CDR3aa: CASSPVLTGELFF; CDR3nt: TGTGCCAGCAGTCCTGTACTTACCGGGGAGCTGTTTTTT
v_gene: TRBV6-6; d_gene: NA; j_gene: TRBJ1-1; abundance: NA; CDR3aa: CASTLLAGTYETEAFF; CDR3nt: TGTGCCAGCACCCTTTTGGCAGGGACGTATGAGACTGAAGCTTTCTTT
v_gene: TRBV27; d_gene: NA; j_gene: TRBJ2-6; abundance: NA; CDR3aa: CASSSTVYGANVLTF; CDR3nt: TGTGCCAGCAGTTCGACGGTGTACGGGGCCAACGTCCTGACTTTC
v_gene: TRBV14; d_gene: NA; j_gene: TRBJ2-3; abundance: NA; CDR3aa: CASSQWVNTDTQYF; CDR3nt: TGTGCCAGCAGCCAATGGGTCAACACAGATACGCAGTATTTT
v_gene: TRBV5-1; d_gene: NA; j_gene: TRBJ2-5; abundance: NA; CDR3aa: CASSLNIREAQYF; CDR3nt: TGCGCCAGCAGCTTGAACATAAGAGAGGCCCAGTACTTC
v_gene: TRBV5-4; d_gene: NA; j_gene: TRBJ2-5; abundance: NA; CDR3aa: CASSPSWGGETQYF; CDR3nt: TGTGCCAGCAGCCCGAGTTGGGGCGGGGAGACCCAGTACTTC
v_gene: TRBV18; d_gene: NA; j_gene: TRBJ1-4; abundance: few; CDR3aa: CASSRDSPTNEKLFF; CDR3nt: TGTGCCAGCTCAAGGGACTCTCCAACTAATGAAAAACTGTTTTTT
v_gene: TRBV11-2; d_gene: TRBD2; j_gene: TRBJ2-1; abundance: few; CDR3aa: CASSLGGGKQFF; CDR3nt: TGTGCCAGCAGCTTAGGGGGAGGGAAACAGTTCTTC
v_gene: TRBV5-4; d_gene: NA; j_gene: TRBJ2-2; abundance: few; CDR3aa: CASSLALEPGELFF; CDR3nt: TGTGCCAGCAGCTTGGCCCTTGAACCCGGGGAGCTGTTTTTT
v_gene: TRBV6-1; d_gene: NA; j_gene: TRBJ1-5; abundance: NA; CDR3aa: CASSPKEGQPQHF; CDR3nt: TGTGCCAGCAGCCCTAAAGAGGGACAGCCCCAGCATTTT
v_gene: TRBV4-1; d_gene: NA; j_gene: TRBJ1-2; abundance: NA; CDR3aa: CASSQERQSYGYTF; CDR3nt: TGCGCCAGCAGCCAGGAGAGACAGTCCTATGGCTACACCTTC
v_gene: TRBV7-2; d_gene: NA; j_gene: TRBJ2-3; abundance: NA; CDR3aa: CASSLVAPDTQYF; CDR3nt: TGTGCCAGCAGCTTAGTAGCGCCGGATACGCAGTATTTT
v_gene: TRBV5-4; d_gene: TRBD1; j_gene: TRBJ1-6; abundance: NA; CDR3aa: CASSLPGGSGNSPLHF; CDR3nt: TGTGCCAGCAGCTTACCAGGGGGTTCAGGCAATTCACCCCTCCACTTT
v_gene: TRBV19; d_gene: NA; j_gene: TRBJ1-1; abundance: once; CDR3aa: CATAASLDTEAFF; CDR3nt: TGTGCCACCGCAGCCTCCCTAGACACTGAAGCTTTCTTT
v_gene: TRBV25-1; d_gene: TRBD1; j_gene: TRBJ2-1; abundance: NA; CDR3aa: CASSDHGQGASEQFF; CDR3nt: TGTGCCAGCAGTGACCATGGACAGGGGGCAAGCGAGCAGTTCTTC
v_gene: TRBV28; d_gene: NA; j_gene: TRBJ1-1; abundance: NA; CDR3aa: CASTGTEDEAFF; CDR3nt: TGTGCCAGCACCGGGACTGAGGATGAAGCTTTCTTT
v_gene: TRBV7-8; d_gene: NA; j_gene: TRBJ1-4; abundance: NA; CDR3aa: CASSPTVREKLFF; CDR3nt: TGTGCCAGCAGCCCGACCGTACGTGAAAAACTGTTTTTT
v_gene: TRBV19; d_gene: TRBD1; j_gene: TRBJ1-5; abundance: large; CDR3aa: CASSIGQGDQPQHF; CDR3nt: TGTGCCAGTAGTATCGGGCAGGGGGACCAGCCCCAGCATTTT
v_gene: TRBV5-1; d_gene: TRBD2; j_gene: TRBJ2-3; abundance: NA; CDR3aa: CASTLGLAGTDTQYF; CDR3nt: TGCGCCAGCACCCTCGGACTAGCGGGGACAGATACGCAGTATTTT
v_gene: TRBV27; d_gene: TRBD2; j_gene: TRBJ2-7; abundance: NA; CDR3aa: CAECRTSGGYEQYF; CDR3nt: TGTGCCGAATGCCGGACTAGCGGGGGTTATGAGCAGTACTTC
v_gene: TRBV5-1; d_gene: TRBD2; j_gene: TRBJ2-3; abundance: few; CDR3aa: CASSLRAGSADTQYF; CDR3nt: TGCGCCAGCAGCTTGCGAGCGGGGTCGGCAGATACGCAGTATTTT
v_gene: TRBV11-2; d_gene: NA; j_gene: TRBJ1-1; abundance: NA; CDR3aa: CASSSSEGLRAFF; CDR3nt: TGTGCCAGCAGCTCATCGGAGGGGCTGAGGGCTTTCTTT
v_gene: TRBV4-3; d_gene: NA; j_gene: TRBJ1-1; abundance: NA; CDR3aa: CASSQEGDTNTEAFF; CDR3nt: TGCGCCAGCAGCCAAGAGGGGGATACTAACACTGAAGCTTTCTTT
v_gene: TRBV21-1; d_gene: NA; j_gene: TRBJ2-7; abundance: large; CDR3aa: CASSKVCPSTRMEQYF; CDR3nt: TGTGCCAGCAGCAAAGTTTGCCCGTCGACAAGGATGGAGCAGTACTTC
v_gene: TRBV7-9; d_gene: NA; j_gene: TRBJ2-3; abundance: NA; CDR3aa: CASSPARGTSDTQYF; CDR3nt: TGTGCCAGCAGCCCGGCCCGGGGGACTTCAGATACGCAGTATTTT
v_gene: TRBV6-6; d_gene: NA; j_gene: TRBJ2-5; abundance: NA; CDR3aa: CASSKGPQTQYF; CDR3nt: TGTGCCAGCAGCAAAGGACCGCAGACCCAGTACTTC
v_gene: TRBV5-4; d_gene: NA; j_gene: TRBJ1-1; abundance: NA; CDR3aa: CASSLTGNTEAFF; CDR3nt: TGTGCCAGCAGCTTGACGGGGAACACTGAAGCTTTCTTT
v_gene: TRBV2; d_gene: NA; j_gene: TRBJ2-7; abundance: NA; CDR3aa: CASNKAWAGPSSYEQYF; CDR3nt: TGTGCCAGCAATAAAGCTTGGGCGGGACCGAGCTCCTACGAGCAGTACTTC
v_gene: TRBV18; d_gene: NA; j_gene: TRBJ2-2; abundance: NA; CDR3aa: CASSPENVGGELFF; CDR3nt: TGTGCCAGCTCACCAGAGAACGTTGGCGGGGAGCTGTTTTTT
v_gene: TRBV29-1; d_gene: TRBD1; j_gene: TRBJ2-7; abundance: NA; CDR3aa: CSVRTGVEHGFEQYF; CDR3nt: TGCAGCGTTCGGACAGGGGTTGAGCATGGTTTCGAGCAGTACTTC
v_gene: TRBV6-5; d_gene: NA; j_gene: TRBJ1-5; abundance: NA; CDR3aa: CASRQALGQPQHF; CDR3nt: TGTGCCAGCAGACAGGCGCTAGGCCAGCCCCAGCATTTT
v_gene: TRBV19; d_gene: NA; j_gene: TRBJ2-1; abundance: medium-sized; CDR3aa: CASSRDVYNEQFF; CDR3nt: TGTGCCAGTAGTCGGGACGTCTACAATGAGCAGTTCTTC
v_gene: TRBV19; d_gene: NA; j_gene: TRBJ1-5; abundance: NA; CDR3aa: CASSIEAGPLQPQHF; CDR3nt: TGTGCCAGTAGTATAGAGGCAGGGCCTCTTCAGCCCCAGCATTTT
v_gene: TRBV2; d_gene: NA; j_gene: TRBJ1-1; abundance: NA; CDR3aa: CASEITEAFF; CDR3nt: TGTGCCAGCGAGATCACTGAAGCTTTCTTT
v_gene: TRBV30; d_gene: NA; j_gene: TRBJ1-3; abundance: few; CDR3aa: CASTYYSSSGNTIYF; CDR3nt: TGTGCCTCTACATACTACTCAAGCTCTGGAAACACCATATATTTT
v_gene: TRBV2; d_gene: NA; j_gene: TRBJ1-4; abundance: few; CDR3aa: CASSASQGGANEKLFF; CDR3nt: TGTGCCAGCAGCGCAAGTCAGGGTGGAGCTAATGAAAAACTGTTTTTT
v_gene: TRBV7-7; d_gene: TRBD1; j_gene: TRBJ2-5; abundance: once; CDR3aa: CASSLGQGAETQYF; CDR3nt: TGTGCCAGCAGCTTAGGACAGGGGGCCGAGACCCAGTACTTC
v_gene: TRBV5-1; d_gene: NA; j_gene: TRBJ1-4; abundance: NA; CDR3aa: CASSLELLSAGEKLFF; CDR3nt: TGCGCCAGCAGCTTGGAGCTCTTATCCGCGGGAGAAAAACTGTTTTTT
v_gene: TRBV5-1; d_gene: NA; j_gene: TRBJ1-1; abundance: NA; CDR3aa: CASSLDLMGNTEAFF; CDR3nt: TGCGCCAGCAGCTTGGATCTGATGGGGAACACTGAAGCTTTCTTT
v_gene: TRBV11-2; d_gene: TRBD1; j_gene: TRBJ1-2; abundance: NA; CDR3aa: CASSSRTGTGAFYYGYTF; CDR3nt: TGTGCCAGCAGCTCACGGACCGGGACAGGGGCATTTTACTATGGCTACACCTTC
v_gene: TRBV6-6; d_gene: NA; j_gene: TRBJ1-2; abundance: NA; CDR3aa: CASSYDLYGYTF; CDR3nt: TGTGCCAGCAGTTACGACCTCTATGGCTACACCTTC
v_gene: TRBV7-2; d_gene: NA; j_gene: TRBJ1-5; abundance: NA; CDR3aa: CASSLEGTYSNQPQHF; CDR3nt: TGTGCCAGCAGCTTAGAAGGAACCTATAGCAATCAGCCCCAGCATTTT
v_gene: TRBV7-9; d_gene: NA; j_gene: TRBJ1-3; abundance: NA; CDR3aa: CASSPPRRFGNTIYF; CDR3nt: TGTGCCAGCAGCCCGCCCAGGCGGTTCGGAAACACCATATATTTT
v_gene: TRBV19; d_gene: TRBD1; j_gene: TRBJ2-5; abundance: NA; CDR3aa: CASSLGTGGGETQYF; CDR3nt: TGTGCCAGTAGTTTAGGGACAGGGGGCGGGGAGACCCAGTACTTC
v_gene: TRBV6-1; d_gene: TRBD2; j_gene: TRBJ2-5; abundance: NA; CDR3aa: CASPAGPFQETQYF; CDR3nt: TGTGCCAGCCCAGCGGGGCCCTTCCAAGAGACCCAGTACTTC
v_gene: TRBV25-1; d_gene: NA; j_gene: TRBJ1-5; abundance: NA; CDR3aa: CASFIPGTNQPQHF; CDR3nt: TGTGCCAGCTTTATCCCGGGGACCAATCAGCCCCAGCATTTT
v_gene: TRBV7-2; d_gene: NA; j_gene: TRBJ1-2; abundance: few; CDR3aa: CASSPLGAEILNYGYTF; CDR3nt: TGTGCCAGCAGCCCCCTAGGTGCCGAGATCCTTAACTATGGCTACACCTTC
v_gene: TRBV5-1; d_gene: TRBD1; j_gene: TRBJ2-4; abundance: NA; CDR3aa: CASSLRTGQNIQYF; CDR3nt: TGCGCCAGCAGCCTTCGGACAGGACAGAACATTCAGTACTTC